The text below deals with one TCR beta chain. No antigen is known for it. No base qualities exist here, and no much larger clone lies one base off it. The time point label for this specimen denotes: 2014-2015 season, pre-vaccination. Adults were given seasonal inactivated influenza vaccine (Fluvarix), and sorted blood CD4 subsets were followed by TCRB sequencing before and after vaccination. Subjects were considered eligible if community-dwelling and if influenza vaccine had not been received in the prior 6 months. Influenza vaccine contraindications, substance abuse, HIV/AIDS, active malignancy, immunomodulatory medication and active illness such as respiratory infection were included among the exclusion criteria. At each time point, somewhere between about 40 and 100 mL of blood was taken. Non-naive CD4+CXCR5+PD-1+ cells were defined as circulating Tfh and were sorted into two fractions, ICOS+CD38+ and ICOS-CD38-. PBMC were isolated using Ficoll-Paque PLUS or SepMate separation. Cell subsets were sorted from PBMC on a BD FACS Aria before DNA extraction.

The library was prepared using the immunoSEQ multiplex PCR assay. Adaptive Biotechnologies handled the TCRB amplification, library preparation, sequencing and preliminary bioinformatics at Survey level resolution. TCRB sequencing used multiplex PCR amplification of genomic DNA from sorted cTfh populations. In the original analysis: Clonality was computed in R as 1 minus normalized Shannon entropy; the Gini index was calculated with the R package ineq. Overlap score was the summed counts of shared sequences divided by total counts of all sequences in both compared samples. Shared-clonotype significance used Fisher's exact test assuming a theoretical repertoire of 10^7 TCRB sequences. Imported from immuneACCESS, the table was reduced by TCRdb to in-frame sequences with V and J called. These copies leave out some clones; in studies compared against another copy, an unresolved V gene accounts for under half, and the cause of the remainder is not known. The V and J calls and the clone size are those of that table, but D and trimming were determined from the DNA. The sample contains about 8,300 clones, 65% to 90% of them found a single time. 0.9% to 1.2% of the sample belongs to the ten largest clones.

The source of the sample is a study of follicular helper T cells after annual influenza vaccination (dated by TCRdb to 2015 to 2018). About the investigation overall: After each seasonal influenza vaccination, blood was collected on days 0, 7 and 28. One week after vaccination, a second recruited cohort of 12 to 13 subjects (Table S1) displayed a similar ICOS+CD38+ cTfh response. Multi-year samples were available from six subjects, with four subjects covering two vaccination seasons and two subjects covering three seasons. Some subjects were followed across successive annual vaccinations spanning the 2013-2014, 2014-2015 and 2015-2016 seasons to study recall of cTfh clones. Samples from 2013-2014 were cryopreserved, whereas samples from 2015 were processed immediately after collection. Beyond this particular receptor, the publication reports: ICOS+CD38+ cTfh clonality correlated with the frequency of that population, and its change correlated with the change in circulating plasmablast frequency. Only roughly 10-21% of analyzed cells yielded productive TCRB sequences, so sampling of rare clonotypes was not possible. Successive annual vaccinations recalled a recurring oligoclonal ICOS+CD38+ cTfh response that included tetramer and AIM influenza-specific clonotypes. Day 7 ICOS+CD38+ clones were most often found later in ICOS-CD38- cTfh, suggesting that subset may serve as a memory reservoir.

The germline V gene yields SGHNT for CDR1 and YENEEA for CDR2. V has 2 bases trimmed and J has 1 base trimmed; junction bases matching no gene number 1. The CDR3 starts with the cysteine, ends with the phenylalanine, and has 15 residues. Only the CDR3 part of the read is kept: 45 bases, read in frame from the first base. The TCR sequence derives from an adult who received the influenza vaccine. The sequencing here drew on CXCR5+ CD38- circulating T follicular helper cells from blood, taken on the day of influenza vaccination. Sample cell subset or site, as interpreted from the label and publication: circulating Tfh, non-naive CD4+CXCR5+PD-1+ (ICOS+CD38+ or ICOS-CD38-). The chain joins TRBV11-3 to TRBJ2-3; a stretch of 9 junction bases matches TRBD2. CDR3 loop: CASSLIAGGTDTQYF. The nucleotides are TGTGCCAGCAGCTTAATAGCGGGGGGCACAGATACGCAGTATTTT.